This T cell receptor beta chain emerged from a study of cytomegalovirus exposure and HLA in healthy donors. Study as a whole: An earlier analysis found 110 million or so unique TCR beta sequences from about 190 million T cells.

Findings of the study overall: Most TCR beta V segments were productive about 90% or about 30% of the time in an earlier analysis. Certain indistinguishable V segments, among them TRBV6-2 and TRBV6-3, were excluded.

About this clone: Its cognate antigen is unknown.

The PCR contained 60 Vbeta and 13 Jbeta primers. Sequencing was performed with immunoSEQ multiplex PCR; in TCRdb, only in-frame clones are kept and a portion is missing. The data show around 95,000 clones, with about three quarters seen just once and over 9% held by the top ten. Trimming took off 3 bases at V and 2 bases at J, with 14 bases between the two ends. CDR1 and CDR2 (germline): MNHEY, SVGAGI. This CDR3 comprises 16 residues. The genes are TRBV6-5 and TRBJ1-3, with D maybe TRBD1 (5 bases). Sequencing was carried out using PBMCs. The TCR was taken from a man aged 30 to 45 in good health and CMV-seropositive. CDR3 in amino acids: CASSYGGGGAGNTIYF. CDR3 in DNA: TGTGCCAGCAGTTATGGGGGAGGCGGTGCTGGAAACACCATATATTTT.